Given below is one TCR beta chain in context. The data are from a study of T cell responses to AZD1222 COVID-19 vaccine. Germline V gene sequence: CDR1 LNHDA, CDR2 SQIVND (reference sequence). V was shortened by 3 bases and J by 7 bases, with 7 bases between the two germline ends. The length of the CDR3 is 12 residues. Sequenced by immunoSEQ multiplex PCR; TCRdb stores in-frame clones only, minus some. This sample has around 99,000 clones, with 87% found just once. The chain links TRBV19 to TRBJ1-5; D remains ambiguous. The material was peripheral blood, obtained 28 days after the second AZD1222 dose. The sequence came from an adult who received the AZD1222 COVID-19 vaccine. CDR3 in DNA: TGTGCCAGTAGTATTAATTCCCAGCCCCAGCATTTT. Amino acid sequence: CASSINSQPQHF.